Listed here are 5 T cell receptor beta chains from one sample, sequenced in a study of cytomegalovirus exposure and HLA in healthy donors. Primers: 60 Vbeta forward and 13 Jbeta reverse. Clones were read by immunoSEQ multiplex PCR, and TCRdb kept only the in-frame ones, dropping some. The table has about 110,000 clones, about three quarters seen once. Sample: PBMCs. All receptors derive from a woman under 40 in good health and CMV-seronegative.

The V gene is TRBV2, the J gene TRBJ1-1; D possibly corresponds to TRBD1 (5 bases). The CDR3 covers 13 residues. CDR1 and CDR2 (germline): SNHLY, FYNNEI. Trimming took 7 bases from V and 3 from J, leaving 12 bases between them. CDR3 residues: CASNPGMYTEAFF. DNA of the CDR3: TGTGCCAGCAATCCAGGGATGTACACTGAAGCTTTCTTT.

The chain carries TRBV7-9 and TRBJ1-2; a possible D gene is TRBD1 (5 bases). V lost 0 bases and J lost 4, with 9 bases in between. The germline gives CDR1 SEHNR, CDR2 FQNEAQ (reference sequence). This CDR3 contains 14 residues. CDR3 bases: TGTGCCAGCAGCTTAGCGGGGCAGTTCTATGGCTACACCTTC. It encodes CASSLAGQFYGYTF. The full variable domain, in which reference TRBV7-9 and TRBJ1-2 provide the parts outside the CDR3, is DTGVSQNPRHKITKRGQNVTFRCDPISEHNRLYWYRQTLGQGPEFLTYFQNEAQLEKSRLLSDRFSAERPKGSFSTLEIQRTEQGDSAMYLCASSLAGQFYGYTFGSGTRLTVV.

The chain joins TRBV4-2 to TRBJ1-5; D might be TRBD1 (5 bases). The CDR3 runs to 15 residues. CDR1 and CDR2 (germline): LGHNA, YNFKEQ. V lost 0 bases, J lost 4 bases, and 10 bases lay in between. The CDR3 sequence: CASSQERGYNQPQHF. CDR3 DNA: TGTGCCAGCAGCCAAGAGCGGGGCTATAATCAGCCCCAGCATTTT.

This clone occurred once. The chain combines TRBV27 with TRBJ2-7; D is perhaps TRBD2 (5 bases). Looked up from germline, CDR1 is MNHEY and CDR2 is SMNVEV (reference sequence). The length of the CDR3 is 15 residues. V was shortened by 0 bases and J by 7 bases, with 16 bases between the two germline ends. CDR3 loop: CASSLSWTVHREQYF. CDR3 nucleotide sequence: TGTGCCAGCAGTTTATCTTGGACTGTGCATAGGGAGCAGTACTTC.

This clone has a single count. The CDR3 protein is CASSLYPGGPEIVQYF. The CDR3 DNA follows: TGTGCCAGCAGCTTATATCCGGGAGGGCCCGAGATAGTTCAGTACTTC. The rearrangement joins TRBV7-8 to TRBJ2-7; 8 bases are shared with TRBD2. The germline CDR1 and CDR2 sequences are SGHVS and FQNEAQ. The J segment lost 10 bases and the V segment lost 2 bases, leaving 16 bases of the junction unmatched. This CDR3 is built from 16 residues.